This passage covers 23 T cell receptor beta chains from one sample sequenced in a study of cytotoxic CD8 clonotypes in ibrutinib-treated CLL. Data came from immunoSEQ multiplex PCR; TCRdb stores just in-frame clones and leaves some out. The profile shows about 300,000 clones, 67% of them singletons. Sequencing used PBMCs, obtained after 36 months of ibrutinib treatment. These receptors were taken from a human donor with chronic lymphocytic leukemia.

V and J are TRBV5-1 and TRBJ2-7; weak D call: TRBD2 (5 bases). The CDR3 sequence is 14 residues long. V was pared by 4 bases and J by 2 bases, with 13 bases between. Germline V gene sequence: CDR1 SGHRS, CDR2 YFSETQ. CDR3: CASSGGLVPYEQYF. The CDR3, as DNA: TGCGCCAGCAGCGGAGGACTGGTACCCTACGAGCAGTACTTC.

This clone showed up just a few times. The chain uses TRBV7-6 and TRBJ2-1; D ambiguous. Germline V gene sequence: CDR1 SGHVS, CDR2 FNYEAQ. The CDR3 totals 15 residues. With 0 bases removed from V and 4 bases from J, the gap between germline ends came to 10 bases. Here the CDR3 reads CASSLATTEYNEQFF. The CDR3 nucleotides are TGTGCCAGCAGCTTAGCGACGACGGAATACAATGAGCAGTTCTTC.

This clone showed up just a few times. The V call is TRBV7-2, the J call TRBJ2-2; D might be TRBD1 (6 bases). This CDR3 comprises 14 residues. The germline CDR1 and CDR2 sequences are SGHTA and FQGNSA. V lost 3 bases and J lost 4, with 9 bases in between. The CDR3: CASSFTGITGELFF. For the CDR3, the DNA is TGTGCCAGCAGCTTTACAGGGATCACCGGGGAGCTGTTTTTT.

The CDR3 loop is CASSLSGTQYF. The CDR3 DNA sequence: TGTGCCAGCAGTTTATCCGGGACGCAGTATTTT. The rearrangement uses TRBV27 and TRBJ2-3, with no clear D. Germline loops: CDR1 MNHEY, CDR2 SMNVEV (reference sequence). V lost 0 bases, J lost 9 bases, and 4 bases lay in between. CDR3 length equals 11 residues.

In its sample, this clone was seen once. The chain joins TRBV29-1 to TRBJ2-1, with a tentative D call TRBD1 (7 bases). The CDR3 consists of 15 residues. The V gene's germline CDR1 is SQVTM and CDR2 ANQGSEA. V shed 4 bases and J shed 5 bases, with 18 bases lying between them. The CDR3 DNA sequence: TGCAGCGTTGGCGGGGTGGGGGACAGTAACAATGAGCAGTTCTTC. This sequence encodes CSVGGVGDSNNEQFF.

The chain combines TRBV19 with TRBJ1-2; D remains ambiguous. The germline V and J ends were trimmed by 2 bases and 4 bases, with 20 bases remaining between them. The CDR3 is 17 residues long. Per the germline V gene, CDR1 is LNHDA and CDR2 is SQIVND (reference sequence). DNA of the CDR3: TGTGCCAGTAGTATAAGAGGTTGGACGTCCACGGGCTATGGCTACACCTTC. This gives the protein CASSIRGWTSTGYGYTF.

This chain joins TRBV6-1 and TRBJ2-7, with D tentatively TRBD1 or TRBD2 (5 bases each). The germline V gene encodes CDR1 MNHNS and CDR2 SASEGT. This CDR3 is built from 14 residues. V lost 6 bases to trimming and J lost 6 bases, with 18 bases between them. CDR3 DNA: TGTGCCAGCAGCGCAACGGGACCCCCTGTCGAGCAGTACTTC. As protein: CASSATGPPVEQYF.

The chain employs TRBV15 and TRBJ1-4; tentative D call: TRBD1 (6 bases). The V gene's germline CDR1 is LNHNV and CDR2 YYDKDF (reference sequence). This CDR3 is built from 14 residues. With 1 base removed from V and 7 bases from J, the gap between germline ends came to 10 bases. CDR3 nucleotide sequence: TGTGCCACCAGCAGAGGGGGGCAAGGTGAAAAACTGTTTTTT. Translating it yields CATSRGGQGEKLFF.

The gene calls are TRBV25-1 and TRBJ1-4; the match to TRBD1 covers 7 bases. CDR1 and CDR2 from the germline V gene are MGHDK and SYGVNS. The CDR3 has 16 amino acids. J lost 0 bases, V lost 8 bases, and 9 bases had no gene match. The CDR3 region is CASGTGTATTNEKLFF. CDR3 coding DNA: TGTGCCAGCGGAACTGGGACAGCCACAACTAATGAAAAACTGTTTTTT.

The chain has TRBV10-3 and TRBJ1-5; D gene unclear. The V end was cut by 6 bases, the J end by 0 bases, with 9 bases between. The CDR3 runs 14 residues. CDR1 and CDR2 (germline): ENHRY, SYGVKD. DNA of the CDR3: TGTGCCATCAGCAAATCAGATAGCAATCAGCCCCAGCATTTT. It encodes CAISKSDSNQPQHF.

The chain uses TRBV25-1 and TRBJ2-5; TRBD1 might be the D (6 bases). The V and J ends lost 8 bases and 5 bases respectively, with 18 bases between them. CDR3 length: 14 amino acids. Germline lookup yields CDR1 MGHDK and CDR2 SYGVNS. In DNA, the CDR3 is TGTGCCAGCGAAGGGGGAAGCATTACGGAGACCCAGTACTTC. Translating it yields CASEGGSITETQYF.

A word on this clone: The same CDR3 can be traced to other DNA sequences in this sample. J is TRBJ2-3 and V is TRBV19; D is uncertain. CDR1 and CDR2 from the germline V gene are LNHDA and SQIVND (reference sequence). The CDR3 is made up of 16 amino acids. V was pared by 1 base and J by 4 bases, with 15 bases between. The CDR3 protein is CASSIGAGPGPDTQYF. Here the CDR3 DNA reads TGTGCCAGTAGTATAGGGGCTGGGCCGGGTCCAGATACGCAGTATTTT.

The chain links TRBV15 to TRBJ2-3; TRBD2 agrees at 8 bases. The CDR3 length is 16 residues. With 0 bases clipped from V and 5 bases from J, the junction kept 7 bases outside the gene matches. Looked up from germline, CDR1 is LNHNV and CDR2 is YYDKDF (reference sequence). The CDR3: CATSRDDVAGQDTQYF. DNA of the CDR3: TGTGCCACCAGCAGAGATGATGTAGCGGGACAAGATACGCAGTATTTT.

In its sample, this clone was seen a few times. The chain carries TRBV6-1 and TRBJ2-3, with D possibly being TRBD1 or TRBD2 (5 bases each). Germline CDR1 is MNHNS and CDR2 is SASEGT. The V end was cut by 7 bases, the J end by 4 bases, with 15 bases between. The CDR3 is 14 residues long. The DNA of the CDR3 is TGTGCCAGCAAGAGGGCAGGGATATCAGATACGCAGTATTTT. Protein product: CASKRAGISDTQYF.

The rearrangement links TRBV27 to TRBJ2-7, with 7 bases that match TRBD1. V lost 10 bases to trimming and J lost 0 bases; unmatched junction nucleotides: 15. Per the germline V gene, CDR1 is MNHEY and CDR2 is SMNVEV (reference sequence). The CDR3 sequence is 16 residues long. The chain's CDR3 is CATKRTGTQHSYEQYF. CDR3 nucleotides: TGTGCCACCAAACGGACAGGTACGCAACACTCCTACGAGCAGTACTTC.

The V and J genes are TRBV15 and TRBJ2-2, with 8 nucleotides matching TRBD2. V shed 2 bases and J 7 bases; nucleotides not matched to a gene: 6. Germline CDR1 LNHNV, CDR2 YYDKDF (reference sequence). The CDR3 is 15 residues long. CDR3 loop: CATSRSGTSGGELFF. Here the CDR3 DNA reads TGTGCCACCAGCAGATCCGGGACTAGTGGCGGGGAGCTGTTTTTT.

The chain carries TRBV9 and TRBJ2-3; D may be TRBD2 (5 bases). Germline V gene sequence: CDR1 SGDLS, CDR2 YYNGEE. With 3 bases removed from V and 10 bases from J, the gap between germline ends came to 12 bases. The CDR3 is 12 amino acids. Here the CDR3 DNA reads TGTGCCAGCAGCGCGGTTCCCGGGGCGCAGTATTTT. This translates into CASSAVPGAQYF.

This chain connects TRBV28 to TRBJ1-5; perhaps TRBD1 as D (6 bases). The CDR3 is 20 amino acids. Germline CDR1 reads MDHEN; CDR2 reads SYDVKM. The V and J ends lost 1 base and 4 bases respectively, with 26 bases between them. The CDR3 reads CASSLLQGFGESGLNQPQHF. For the CDR3, the DNA is TGTGCCAGCAGTTTATTACAGGGCTTTGGGGAGTCTGGGCTAAATCAGCCCCAGCATTTT.

The chain uses TRBV7-6 and TRBJ1-3, with 7 bases fitting TRBD1. Looked up from germline, CDR1 is SGHVS and CDR2 is FNYEAQ. The V segment lost 5 bases and the J segment 3 bases; nucleotides outside the gene matches: 1. The CDR3 has 13 amino acids. The CDR3 nucleotides read TGTGCCAGCAGCCGGGACAGTGGAAACACCATATATTTT. It yields the protein CASSRDSGNTIYF.

The V call is TRBV7-3, the J call TRBJ1-4; D remains ambiguous. Between the trimmed V and J ends, which lost 0 bases and 8 bases, there was a span of 7 bases. Germline CDR1 is SGHTA and CDR2 is FQGTGA. This CDR3 is 13 amino acids long. In DNA form, the CDR3 reads TGTGCCAGCAGCTTAACGGGAGGAGAAAAACTGTTTTTT. Translation gives CASSLTGGEKLFF.

This clone was observed a handful of times. The chain recombines TRBV5-1 with TRBJ2-3; 9 nucleotides align to TRBD1. The CDR3 extends over 15 amino acids. CDR1 is SGHRS, CDR2 YFSETQ, per germline. With V trimmed by 5 bases and J by 1 base, 5 bases remained unmatched. The CDR3 DNA sequence: TGCGCCAGCAGTTCCCGGGACAGGGGCACAGATACGCAGTATTTT. This sequence encodes CASSSRDRGTDTQYF. The variable domain in full, completed from reference TRBV5-1 and TRBJ2-3, reads KAGVTQTPRYLIKTRGQQVTLSCSPISGHRSVSWYQQTPGQGLQFLFEYFSETQRNKGNFPGRFSGRQFSNSRSEMNVSTLELGDSALYLCASSSRDRGTDTQYFGPGTRLTVL.

The chain combines TRBV5-1 with TRBJ1-1; 9 nucleotides agree with TRBD1. CDR1 SGHRS and CDR2 YFSETQ come from the germline V gene. CDR3 length equals 14 residues. V gave up 4 bases and J gave up 5 bases; unmatched junction bases: 6. Written as DNA, the CDR3 is TGCGCCAGCAGCCAGACAGGGGGGAGGACTGAAGCTTTCTTT. This codes for CASSQTGGRTEAFF.

This clone has just one count. J is TRBJ2-1 and V is TRBV7-3, with D tentatively TRBD1 (6 bases). V was trimmed by 0 bases and J by 4 bases, leaving 10 bases between them. The CDR3 is 15 amino acids. CDR1 and CDR2 from the germline V gene are SGHTA and FQGTGA. The CDR3 is CASSLTQTGYNEQFF. DNA for the CDR3: TGTGCCAGCAGCTTAACCCAAACAGGGTACAATGAGCAGTTCTTC. Full variable domain (remainder filled in from reference TRBV7-3 and TRBJ2-1): GAGVSQTPSNKVTEKGKYVELRCDPISGHTALYWYRQSLGQGPEFLIYFQGTGAADDSGLPNDRFFAVRPEGSVSTLKIQRTERGDSAVYLCASSLTQTGYNEQFFGPGTRLTVL.